The rows below give T cell receptor beta chains drawn from one sample of a study of shared clonotypes between healthy human individuals. Clones were sequenced by immunoSEQ multiplex PCR, and TCRdb holds only the in-frame ones, with some missing. The data hold approximately 2.3 million clones, with 80% to 95% observed a single time. Sequencing was done on a sample of naive CD4+ T cells from PBMCs. These receptors all come from a man younger than 35 in good health. Some clones in this sample may be carry-over from other donors' samples. CDR3s include the opening cysteine and the closing phenylalanine or tryptophan. Each record gives: V gene, D gene, J gene, clone size, CDR3 protein, CDR3 DNA. The D gene is left open where the match is weak. Not all rows give a size; the values are once, few, many and, for expanded clones, a class.

TRBV4-2	TRBD1	TRBJ2-3	NA	CASSKDRASTDTQYF	TGTGCCAGCAGCAAGGACAGGGCGAGCACAGATACGCAGTATTTT
TRBV6-6	TRBD2	TRBJ2-2	NA	CASRRLGLVSTGELFF	TGTGCCAGCAGGAGATTGGGACTAGTTAGCACCGGGGAGCTGTTTTTT
TRBV2	NA	TRBJ2-7	NA	CASLPGPYNPEQYF	TGTGCCAGCCTACCGGGGCCCTACAACCCCGAGCAGTACTTC
TRBV9	NA	TRBJ2-7	NA	CASSVDGLQSYEQYF	TGTGCCAGCAGCGTAGACGGGCTCCAATCCTACGAGCAGTACTTC
TRBV5-6	NA	TRBJ1-2	few	CASSLTGGYTF	TGTGCCAGCAGCTTGACGGGAGGCTACACCTTC
TRBV11-2	NA	TRBJ2-3	NA	CASSLKGGPDTQYF	TGTGCCAGCAGTTTAAAGGGGGGCCCAGATACGCAGTATTTT
TRBV4-1	NA	TRBJ1-3	once	CASSLSAGGNTIYF	TGCGCCAGCAGCCTCTCCGCGGGGGGGAACACCATATATTTT
TRBV14	TRBD2	TRBJ2-7	NA	CASSQTSGSVYEQYF	TGTGCCAGCAGCCAGACTAGCGGGAGTGTCTACGAGCAGTACTTC
TRBV29-1	NA	TRBJ2-5	NA	CSVGAQGETQYF	TGCAGCGTAGGGGCCCAGGGAGAGACCCAGTACTTC
TRBV5-1	NA	TRBJ2-3	once	CASAGPGSTDTQYF	TGCGCCAGCGCGGGACCTGGTAGCACAGATACGCAGTATTTT
TRBV6-1	NA	TRBJ1-5	NA	CASGTAGYGNQPQHF	TGTGCCAGCGGAACAGCCGGGTATGGCAATCAGCCCCAGCATTTT
TRBV5-1	NA	TRBJ2-7	NA	CASSSPTGSGSYEQYF	TGCGCCAGCAGCTCCCCGACAGGCTCGGGTTCCTACGAGCAGTACTTC
TRBV10-3	NA	TRBJ2-2	once	CAISLRTPPGELFF	TGTGCCATCAGCCTGCGAACTCCCCCCGGGGAGCTGTTTTTT
TRBV4-3	TRBD1	TRBJ2-1	NA	CASSPLGQGTYNEQFF	TGCGCCAGCAGCCCCCTGGGACAGGGGACCTACAATGAGCAGTTCTTC
TRBV15	NA	TRBJ1-2	NA	CATSSNIRGWYTF	TGTGCCACCAGTTCTAACATCCGGGGGTGGTACACCTTC
TRBV4-3	TRBD2	TRBJ2-3	NA	CASSSQAGPSTDTQYF	TGCGCCAGCAGCTCCCAAGCGGGGCCTAGCACAGATACGCAGTATTTT
TRBV6-4	NA	TRBJ2-1	NA	CASSEQGPPSYNEQFF	TGTGCCAGCAGTGAACAGGGCCCCCCCTCCTACAATGAGCAGTTCTTC
TRBV7-8	NA	TRBJ1-2	NA	CASSLDPGGSGYTF	TGTGCCAGCAGCTTAGACCCGGGGGGTTCCGGCTACACCTTC
TRBV4-1	NA	TRBJ1-5	NA	CASSQPLEGTKPQHF	TGCGCCAGCAGCCAACCGCTCGAGGGGACAAAACCCCAGCATTTT
TRBV28	NA	TRBJ1-2	NA	CASSPGFYGYTF	TGTGCCAGCAGCCCAGGGTTCTATGGCTACACCTTC
TRBV11-3	TRBD1	TRBJ2-3	NA	CASSKGQGGGVYPTDTQYF	TGTGCCAGCAGCAAGGGACAGGGTGGTGGAGTCTACCCCACAGATACGCAGTATTTT
TRBV28	TRBD1	TRBJ1-4	NA	CASSPGGSAALTNEKLFF	TGTGCCAGCAGCCCAGGGGGCTCCGCCGCGTTGACTAATGAAAAACTGTTTTTT
TRBV5-6	TRBD2	TRBJ2-4	once	CASSLLVAGGRAKNIQYF	TGTGCCAGCAGCTTGTTGGTAGCGGGAGGTAGAGCCAAAAACATTCAGTACTTC
TRBV10-3	NA	TRBJ1-1	NA	CAISETVNTEAFF	TGTGCCATCAGTGAAACTGTAAACACTGAAGCTTTCTTT
TRBV29-1	NA	TRBJ2-2	NA	CSVYRTGTGELFF	TGCAGCGTATATCGGACGGGTACCGGGGAGCTGTTTTTT
TRBV6-6	TRBD1	TRBJ2-3	once	CASSYYEEGTGVYF	TGTGCCAGCAGTTACTACGAAGAAGGGACAGGGGTATATTTT
TRBV19	NA	TRBJ1-5	NA	CASSGGRGGDQPQHF	TGTGCCAGTAGCGGGGGGAGAGGAGGGGATCAGCCCCAGCATTTT
TRBV19	NA	TRBJ1-2	NA	CASSTKTNRGYGYTF	TGTGCCAGTAGTACCAAGACAAACCGGGGATATGGCTACACCTTC
TRBV28	NA	TRBJ2-1	NA	CASTRPLGAADEQFF	TGTGCCAGCACCCGACCCCTTGGAGCAGCGGATGAGCAGTTCTTC
TRBV19	TRBD1	TRBJ1-4	NA	CASSSGTGVFNEKLFF	TGTGCCAGTAGCTCCGGGACAGGGGTTTTTAATGAAAAACTGTTTTTT
TRBV7-3	TRBD1	TRBJ2-2	NA	CASSLTGGDTGELFF	TGTGCCAGCAGCTTGACAGGGGGCGACACCGGGGAGCTGTTTTTT
TRBV6-5	NA	TRBJ1-1	NA	CASNYREMSNTEAFF	TGTGCCAGTAATTACAGGGAGATGTCTAACACTGAAGCTTTCTTT
TRBV6-1	NA	TRBJ2-2	NA	CASTMRAGNTGELFF	TGTGCCAGCACGATGAGGGCAGGGAACACCGGGGAGCTGTTTTTT
TRBV6-1	TRBD1	TRBJ2-3	NA	CASSELDRVWTDTQYF	TGTGCCAGCAGTGAGCTGGACAGGGTTTGGACAGATACGCAGTATTTT
TRBV11-2	TRBD2	TRBJ2-1	NA	CASSLSGISYNEQFF	TGTGCCAGCAGCCTTAGCGGGATCTCCTACAATGAGCAGTTCTTC
TRBV27	NA	TRBJ2-7	NA	CASSSWDGSYEQYF	TGTGCCAGCAGTTCCTGGGACGGATCCTACGAGCAGTACTTC
TRBV19	TRBD1	TRBJ1-1	NA	CAIPCDRVDTEAFF	TGTGCCATCCCATGCGACAGGGTGGACACTGAAGCTTTCTTT
TRBV20-1	NA	TRBJ2-7	NA	CSASRSYEQYF	TGCAGTGCCTCCAGATCCTACGAGCAGTACTTC
TRBV5-1	NA	TRBJ2-3	NA	CASSFGRDTYTDTQYF	TGCGCCAGCAGCTTTGGCCGGGACACCTACACAGATACGCAGTATTTT
TRBV5-4	NA	TRBJ2-2	NA	CASSPHQGNTGELFF	TGTGCCAGCAGCCCGCACCAGGGGAACACCGGGGAGCTGTTTTTT
TRBV12-5	NA	TRBJ1-2	NA	CASGSGTSSGYTF	TGTGCTAGTGGCAGCGGGACGTCGAGTGGCTACACCTTC
TRBV7-2	NA	TRBJ2-6	NA	CASSFQVSSGANVLTF	TGTGCCAGCAGCTTTCAGGTTAGCTCTGGGGCCAACGTCCTGACTTTC
TRBV6-5	NA	TRBJ1-3	NA	CASSYGGVAGNTIYF	TGTGCCAGCAGTTACGGGGGGGTCGCTGGAAACACCATATATTTT
TRBV6-6	TRBD1	TRBJ2-3	NA	CASSYSGRGWVDTQYF	TGTGCCAGCAGTTACTCGGGCAGGGGGTGGGTAGATACGCAGTATTTT
TRBV15	NA	TRBJ2-3	NA	CATSRAGEEVHTQYF	TGTGCCACCAGCAGAGCGGGGGAGGAGGTGCATACGCAGTATTTT
TRBV7-2	NA	TRBJ1-5	NA	CASSQVAGVSNQPQHF	TGTGCCAGCAGCCAAGTAGCGGGGGTTAGCAATCAGCCCCAGCATTTT
TRBV6-5	NA	TRBJ1-2	NA	CASSFMTAPYGYTF	TGTGCCAGCAGTTTTATGACAGCCCCCTATGGCTACACCTTC
TRBV5-1	TRBD1	TRBJ1-1	NA	CASSLGGLGNTEAFF	TGCGCCAGCAGCCTAGGGGGCCTGGGGAACACTGAAGCTTTCTTT
TRBV7-3	TRBD2	TRBJ2-2	NA	CASSPAGGNTGELFF	TGTGCCAGCAGCCCCGCGGGGGGGAACACCGGGGAGCTGTTTTTT
TRBV9	NA	TRBJ2-1	NA	CASSSTGLVGINEQFF	TGTGCCAGCAGCTCAACAGGCCTCGTAGGGATAAATGAGCAGTTCTTC
TRBV5-8	NA	TRBJ1-2	NA	CASPLLVLGESGGYTF	TGTGCCAGCCCACTTTTAGTTCTGGGGGAATCGGGTGGCTACACCTTC